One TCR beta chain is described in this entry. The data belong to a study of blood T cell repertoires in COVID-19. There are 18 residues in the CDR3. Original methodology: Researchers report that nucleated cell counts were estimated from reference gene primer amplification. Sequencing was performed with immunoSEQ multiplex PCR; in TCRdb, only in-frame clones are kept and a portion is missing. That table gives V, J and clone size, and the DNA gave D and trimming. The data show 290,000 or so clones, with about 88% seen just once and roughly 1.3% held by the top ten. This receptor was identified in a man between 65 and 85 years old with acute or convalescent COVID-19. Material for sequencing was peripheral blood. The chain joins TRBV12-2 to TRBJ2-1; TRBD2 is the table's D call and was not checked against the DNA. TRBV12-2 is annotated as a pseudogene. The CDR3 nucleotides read TGTGCAAGTCGCTTAGCAGCAGGGACTAGCGGGTTGTACAATGAGCAGTTCTTC. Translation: CASRLAAGTSGLYNEQFF.